This T cell receptor beta chain stems from a study of T cell responses to AZD1222 COVID-19 vaccine. Regarding the study as a whole: Repertoires were collected only later (after the peak T cell response had occurred). Females outnumbered males among donors, who were mostly white British; clonal diversity was possibly underestimated.

On this clone itself: Its matching antigen is unknown.

Between the trimmed V and J ends, which lost 3 bases and 0 bases, there was a span of 12 bases. Germline V CDR1 and CDR2: MDHEN, SYDVKM. The CDR3 loop spans 16 amino acids. Sequencing was performed with immunoSEQ multiplex PCR; in TCRdb, only in-frame clones are kept and a portion is missing. The repertoire holds tens of thousands of clones, with 70% to 90% as singletons. The chain uses TRBV28 and TRBJ1-3; D is undetermined. This clonotype was sampled from an adult in good health. The material sequenced was peripheral blood, taken on day 0 of AZD1222 vaccination. The CDR3 region is CASSLVLNLSGNTIYF. The CDR3 DNA reads as TGTGCCAGCAGTTTGGTCCTTAACCTCTCTGGAAACACCATATATTTT. The variable domain in full, with the rest retrieved from reference TRBV28 and TRBJ1-3, is DVKVTQSSRYLVKRTGEKVFLECVQDMDHENMFWYRQDPGLGLRLIYFSYDVKMKEKGDIPEGYSVSREKKERFSLILESASTNQTSMYLCASSLVLNLSGNTIYFGEGSWLTVV.